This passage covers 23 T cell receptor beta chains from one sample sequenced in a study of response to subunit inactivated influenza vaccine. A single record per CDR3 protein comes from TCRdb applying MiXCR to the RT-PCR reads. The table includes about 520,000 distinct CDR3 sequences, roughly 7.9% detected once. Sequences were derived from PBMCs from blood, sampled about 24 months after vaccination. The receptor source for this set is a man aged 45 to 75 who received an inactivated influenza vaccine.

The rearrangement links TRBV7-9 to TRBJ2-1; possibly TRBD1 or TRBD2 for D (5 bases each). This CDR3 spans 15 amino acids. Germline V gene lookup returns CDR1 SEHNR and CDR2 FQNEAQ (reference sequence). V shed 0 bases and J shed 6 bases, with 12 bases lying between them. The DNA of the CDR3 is TGTGCCAGCAGCTTAGCGAGAGGGGCGGCCAATGAGCAGTTCTTC. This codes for CASSLARGAANEQFF.

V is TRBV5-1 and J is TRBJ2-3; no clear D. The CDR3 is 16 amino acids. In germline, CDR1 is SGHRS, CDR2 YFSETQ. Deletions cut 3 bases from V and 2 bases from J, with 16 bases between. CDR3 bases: TGCGCCAGCAGCTGGGCGGCAGAAAGTTTCACAGATACGCAGTATTTT. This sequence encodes CASSWAAESFTDTQYF.

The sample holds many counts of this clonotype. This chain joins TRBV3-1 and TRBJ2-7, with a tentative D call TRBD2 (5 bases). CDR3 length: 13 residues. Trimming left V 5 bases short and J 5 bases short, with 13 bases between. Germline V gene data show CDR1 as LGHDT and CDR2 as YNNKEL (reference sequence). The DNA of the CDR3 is TGTGCCAGCAGCGAGGGTTTATTCGACGAGCAGTACTTC. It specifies CASSEGLFDEQYF.

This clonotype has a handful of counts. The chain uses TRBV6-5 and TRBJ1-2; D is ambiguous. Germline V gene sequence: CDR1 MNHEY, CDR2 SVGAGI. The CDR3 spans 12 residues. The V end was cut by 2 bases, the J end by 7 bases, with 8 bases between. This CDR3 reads CASSYSGVGYTF. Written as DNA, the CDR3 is TGTGCCAGCAGTTACAGCGGGGTTGGCTACACCTTC.

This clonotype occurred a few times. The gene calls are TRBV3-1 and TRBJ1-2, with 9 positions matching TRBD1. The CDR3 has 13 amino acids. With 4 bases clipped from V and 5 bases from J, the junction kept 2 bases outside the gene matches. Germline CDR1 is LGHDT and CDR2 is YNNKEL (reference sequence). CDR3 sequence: CASSLQGAYGYTF. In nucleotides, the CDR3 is TGTGCCAGCAGCCTACAGGGGGCATATGGCTACACCTTC.

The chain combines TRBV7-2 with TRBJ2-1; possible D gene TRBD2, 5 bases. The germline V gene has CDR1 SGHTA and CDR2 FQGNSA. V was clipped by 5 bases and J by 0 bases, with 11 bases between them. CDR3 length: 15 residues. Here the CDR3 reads CASSPSGLSYNEQFF. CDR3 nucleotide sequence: TGTGCCAGCAGCCCGAGCGGCCTCTCCTACAATGAGCAGTTCTTC.

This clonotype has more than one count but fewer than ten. The CDR3 here is CASSLGGGVRETQYF. In DNA form, the CDR3 reads TGTGCCAGCAGCTTAGGTGGAGGGGTACGAGAGACCCAGTACTTC. V gene TRBV7-7 combines with J gene TRBJ2-5; D may be TRBD2 (6 bases). Trimming pared 1 base from V and 4 bases from J, leaving 13 bases between. The CDR3 is 15 amino acids. Germline lookup yields CDR1 SSHAT and CDR2 FNYEAQ (reference sequence).

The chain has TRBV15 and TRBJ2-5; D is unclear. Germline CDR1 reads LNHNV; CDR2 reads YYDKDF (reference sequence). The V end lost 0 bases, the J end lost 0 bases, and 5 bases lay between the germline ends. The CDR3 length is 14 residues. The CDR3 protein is CATSREGNQETQYF. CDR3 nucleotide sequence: TGTGCCACCAGCAGAGAGGGAAACCAAGAGACCCAGTACTTC. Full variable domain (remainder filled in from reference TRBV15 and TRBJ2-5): DAMVIQNPRYQVTQFGKPVTLSCSQTLNHNVMYWYQQKSSQAPKLLFHYYDKDFNNEADTPDNFQSRRPNTSFCFLDIRSPGLGDTAMYLCATSREGNQETQYFGPGTRLLVL.

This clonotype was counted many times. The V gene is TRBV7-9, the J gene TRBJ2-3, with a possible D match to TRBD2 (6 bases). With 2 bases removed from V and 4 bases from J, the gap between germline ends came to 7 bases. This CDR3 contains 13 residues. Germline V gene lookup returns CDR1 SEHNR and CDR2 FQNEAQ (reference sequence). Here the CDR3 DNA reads TGTGCCAGCAGCTTATCGGGAGCAGATACGCAGTATTTT. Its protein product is CASSLSGADTQYF.

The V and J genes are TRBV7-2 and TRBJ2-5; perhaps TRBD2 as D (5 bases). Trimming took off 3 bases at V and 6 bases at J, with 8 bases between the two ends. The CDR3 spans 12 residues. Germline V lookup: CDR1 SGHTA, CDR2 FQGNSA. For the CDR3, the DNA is TGTGCCAGCAGCTTGGGGAGACAGACCCAGTACTTC. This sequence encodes CASSLGRQTQYF.

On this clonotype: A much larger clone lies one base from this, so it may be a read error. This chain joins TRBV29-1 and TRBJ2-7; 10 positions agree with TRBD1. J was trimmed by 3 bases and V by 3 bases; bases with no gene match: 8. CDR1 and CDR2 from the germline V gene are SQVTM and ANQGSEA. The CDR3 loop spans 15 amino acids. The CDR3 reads CSVDGGRDRGYEQYF. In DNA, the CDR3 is TGCAGCGTTGATGGAGGTCGGGACAGGGGCTACGAGCAGTACTTC.

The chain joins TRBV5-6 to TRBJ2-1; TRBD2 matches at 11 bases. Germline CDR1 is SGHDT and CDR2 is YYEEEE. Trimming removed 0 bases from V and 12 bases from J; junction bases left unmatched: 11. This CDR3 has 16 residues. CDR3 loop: CASSLGGLAALRAQFF. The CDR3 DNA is TGTGCCAGCAGCTTGGGGGGACTAGCGGCCCTAAGGGCGCAGTTCTTC.

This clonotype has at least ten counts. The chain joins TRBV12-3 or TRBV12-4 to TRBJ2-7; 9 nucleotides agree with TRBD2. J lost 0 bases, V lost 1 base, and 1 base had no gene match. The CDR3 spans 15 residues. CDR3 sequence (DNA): TGTGCCAGCAGTTTAGAACTAGCGGGCTCCTACGAGCAGTACTTC. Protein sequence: CASSLELAGSYEQYF.

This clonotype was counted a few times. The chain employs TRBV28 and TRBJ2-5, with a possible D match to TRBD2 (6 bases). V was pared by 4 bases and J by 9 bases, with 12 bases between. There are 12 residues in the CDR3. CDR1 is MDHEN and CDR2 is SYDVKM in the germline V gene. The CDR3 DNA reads TGTGCCAGCAGTTCTGTAGGAGGGGCCCAGTACTTC. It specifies CASSSVGGAQYF.

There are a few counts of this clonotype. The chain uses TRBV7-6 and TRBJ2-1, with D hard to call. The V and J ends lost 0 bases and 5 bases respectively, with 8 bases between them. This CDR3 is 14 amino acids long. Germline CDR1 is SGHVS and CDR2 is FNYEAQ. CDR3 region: CASSLARSNNEQFF. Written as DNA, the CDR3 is TGTGCCAGCAGCTTAGCTCGCAGTAACAATGAGCAGTTCTTC.

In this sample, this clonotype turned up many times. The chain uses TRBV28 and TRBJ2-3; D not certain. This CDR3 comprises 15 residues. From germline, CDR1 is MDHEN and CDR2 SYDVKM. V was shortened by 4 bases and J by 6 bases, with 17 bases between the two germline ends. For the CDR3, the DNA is TGTGCCAGCAGTTCGGTGCGTAGGCCCGGGGATACGCAGTATTTT. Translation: CASSSVRRPGDTQYF. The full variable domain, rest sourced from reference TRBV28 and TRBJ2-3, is DVKVTQSSRYLVKRTGEKVFLECVQDMDHENMFWYRQDPGLGLRLIYFSYDVKMKEKGDIPEGYSVSREKKERFSLILESASTNQTSMYLCASSSVRRPGDTQYFGPGTRLTVL.

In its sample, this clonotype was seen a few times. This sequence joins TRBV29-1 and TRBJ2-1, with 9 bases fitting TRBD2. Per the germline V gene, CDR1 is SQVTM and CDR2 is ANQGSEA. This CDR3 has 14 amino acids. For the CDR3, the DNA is TGCAGAGTTAGCGGGAGCCCCCCCTACAATGAGCAGTTCTTC. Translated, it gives CRVSGSPPYNEQFF.

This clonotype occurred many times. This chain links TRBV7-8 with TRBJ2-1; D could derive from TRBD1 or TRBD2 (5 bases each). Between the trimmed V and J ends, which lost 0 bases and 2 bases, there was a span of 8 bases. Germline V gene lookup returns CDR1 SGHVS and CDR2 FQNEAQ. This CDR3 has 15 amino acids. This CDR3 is CASSLAGAPYNEQFF. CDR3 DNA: TGTGCCAGCAGCTTAGCCGGGGCTCCCTACAATGAGCAGTTCTTC.

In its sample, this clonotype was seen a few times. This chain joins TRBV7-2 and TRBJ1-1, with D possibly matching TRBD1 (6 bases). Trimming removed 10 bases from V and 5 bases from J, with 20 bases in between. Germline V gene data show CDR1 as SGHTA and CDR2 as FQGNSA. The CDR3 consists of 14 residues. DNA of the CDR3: TGTGCCATCAACCCGGGGGGGGCCGGTACTGAAGCTTTCTTT. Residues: CAINPGGAGTEAFF.

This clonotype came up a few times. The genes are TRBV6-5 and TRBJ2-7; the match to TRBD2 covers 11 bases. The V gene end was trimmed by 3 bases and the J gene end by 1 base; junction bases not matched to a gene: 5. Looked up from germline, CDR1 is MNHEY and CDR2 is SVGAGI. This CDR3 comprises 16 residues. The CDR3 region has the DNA TGTGCCAGCAGTTATCGTAGCGGGAGGGCTTCCTACGAGCAGTACTTC. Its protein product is CASSYRSGRASYEQYF.

The CDR3 sequence is CASSQDRAGTNEKLFF. The CDR3 DNA sequence: TGTGCCAGCAGCCAAGATCGGGCAGGAACTAATGAAAAACTGTTTTTT. This sequence joins TRBV4-2 and TRBJ1-4; D is ambiguous. CDR3 length: 16 amino acids. Trimming left V 0 bases short and J 1 base short, with 9 bases between. The germline gives CDR1 LGHNA, CDR2 YNFKEQ.

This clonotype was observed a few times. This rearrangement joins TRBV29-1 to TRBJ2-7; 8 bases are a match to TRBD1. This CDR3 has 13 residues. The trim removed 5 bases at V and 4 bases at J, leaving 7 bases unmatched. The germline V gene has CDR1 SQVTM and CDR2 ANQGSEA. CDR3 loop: CSVQQGGTYEQYF. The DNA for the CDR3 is TGCAGCGTTCAACAGGGGGGTACTTACGAGCAGTACTTC.

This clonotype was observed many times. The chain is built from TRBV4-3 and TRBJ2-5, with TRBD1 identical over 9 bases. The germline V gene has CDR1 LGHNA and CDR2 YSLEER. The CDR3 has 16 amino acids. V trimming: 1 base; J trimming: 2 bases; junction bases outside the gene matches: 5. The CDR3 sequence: CASSQGTGARQETQYF. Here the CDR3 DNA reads TGCGCCAGCAGCCAAGGGACAGGGGCCCGTCAAGAGACCCAGTACTTC.